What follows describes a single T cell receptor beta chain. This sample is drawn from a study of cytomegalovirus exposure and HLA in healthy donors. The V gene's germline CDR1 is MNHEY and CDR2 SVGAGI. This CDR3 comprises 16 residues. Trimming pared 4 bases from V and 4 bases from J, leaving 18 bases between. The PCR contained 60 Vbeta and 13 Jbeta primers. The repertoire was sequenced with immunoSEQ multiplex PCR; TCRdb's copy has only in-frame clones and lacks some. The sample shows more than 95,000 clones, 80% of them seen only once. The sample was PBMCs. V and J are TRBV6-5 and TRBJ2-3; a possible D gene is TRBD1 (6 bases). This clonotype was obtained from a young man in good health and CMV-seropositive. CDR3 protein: CASSSTGQYHADTQYF. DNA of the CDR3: TGTGCCAGCAGTTCGACCGGACAGTACCATGCAGATACGCAGTATTTT.